This TCR beta chain comes out of a study of blood T cells in healthy people across ages. V was clipped by 1 base and J by 1 base, with 17 bases between them. This CDR3 contains 18 residues. CDR1 and CDR2 (germline): LGHNA, YSLEER. This clonotype was detected only a few times. Its antigen is unknown. Using a J-beta primer mix together with a sample-barcoded 5' primer, a second PCR was run for roughly 6 to 12 cycles. MiXCR, run by TCRdb on the 5' RACE reads, gives a single entry per CDR3 protein. The sample consists of roughly 1,800,000 distinct CDR3 sequences, roughly 49% of them appearing once. General study points: It was not possible, with unsorted PBMCs, to conclusively compare naive and antigen-experienced cells.

The genes are TRBV4-3 and TRBJ2-4; either TRBD1 or TRBD2 may supply D (5 bases each). The sample taken for sequencing was blood. The source of this sequence is a middle-aged woman in good health. The CDR3 region has the DNA TGCGCCAGCAGCCAAGTCGGGATGGTAGGGGAGGCCAAAAACATTCAGTACTTC. Translation: CASSQVGMVGEAKNIQYF.